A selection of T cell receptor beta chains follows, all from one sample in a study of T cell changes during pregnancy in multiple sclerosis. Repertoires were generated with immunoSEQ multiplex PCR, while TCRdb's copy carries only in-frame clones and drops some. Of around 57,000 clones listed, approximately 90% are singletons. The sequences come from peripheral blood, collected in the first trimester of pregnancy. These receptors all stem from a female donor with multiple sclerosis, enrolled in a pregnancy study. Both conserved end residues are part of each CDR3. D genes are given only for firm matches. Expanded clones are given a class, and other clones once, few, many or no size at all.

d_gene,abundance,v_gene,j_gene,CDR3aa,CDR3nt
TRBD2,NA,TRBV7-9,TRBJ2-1,CASSPWREKYNEQFF,TGTGCCAGCAGCCCCTGGCGGGAGAAATACAATGAGCAGTTCTTC
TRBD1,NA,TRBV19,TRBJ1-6,CASSIDRGTYNSPLHF,TGTGCCAGTAGTATCGACAGGGGAACCTATAATTCACCCCTCCACTTT
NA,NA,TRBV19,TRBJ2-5,CASSISREQETQYF,TGTGCCAGTAGTATATCGCGGGAACAAGAGACCCAGTACTTC
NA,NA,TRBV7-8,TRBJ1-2,CASSLTEDYGYTF,TGTGCCAGCAGCTTAACGGAGGACTATGGCTACACCTTC
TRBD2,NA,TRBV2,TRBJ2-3,CASTQRTSDTQYF,TGTGCCAGCACTCAGAGGACTAGTGATACGCAGTATTTT
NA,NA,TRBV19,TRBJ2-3,CASSDTSTDTQYF,TGTGCCAGTAGTGACACTAGCACAGATACGCAGTATTTT
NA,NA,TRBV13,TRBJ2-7,CASSLEIEDEQYF,TGTGCCAGCAGCTTAGAAATAGAGGACGAGCAGTACTTC
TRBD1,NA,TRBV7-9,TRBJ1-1,CASSFRGPAFF,TGTGCCAGCAGCTTCAGGGGGCCAGCTTTCTTT
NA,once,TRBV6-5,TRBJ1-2,CASRSGHNYGYTF,TGTGCCAGCAGGTCTGGACATAACTATGGCTACACCTTC
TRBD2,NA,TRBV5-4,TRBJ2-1,CASSPSPAGGLGNEQFF,TGTGCCAGCAGCCCCTCGCCAGCGGGAGGTCTTGGCAATGAGCAGTTCTTC
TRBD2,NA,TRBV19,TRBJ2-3,CASSVLAGGGTDTQYF,TGTGCCAGTAGTGTACTAGCGGGAGGCGGCACAGATACGCAGTATTTT
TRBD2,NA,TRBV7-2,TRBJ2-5,CATKRGDGETQYF,TGTGCCACTAAGCGGGGGGATGGAGAGACCCAGTACTTC
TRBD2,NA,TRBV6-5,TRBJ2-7,CASSYGTTSYEQYF,TGTGCCAGCAGTTACGGGACTACTAGCTACGAGCAGTACTTC
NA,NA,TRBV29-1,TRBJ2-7,CSVEGSSSYEQYF,TGCAGCGTTGAAGGGTCTAGCAGCTACGAGCAGTACTTC
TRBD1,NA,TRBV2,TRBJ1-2,CASSEAEGAGTSGYTF,TGTGCCAGCAGTGAAGCTGAGGGGGCGGGGACAAGTGGCTACACCTTC
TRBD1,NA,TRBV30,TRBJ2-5,CAWSVQGAKETQYF,TGTGCCTGGAGTGTACAGGGGGCGAAGGAGACCCAGTACTTC
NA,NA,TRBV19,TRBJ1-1,CASSIGRGNTEAFF,TGTGCCAGTAGTATTGGTCGGGGGAACACTGAAGCTTTCTTT
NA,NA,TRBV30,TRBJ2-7,CAWSVIAYEQYF,TGTGCCTGGAGTGTAATAGCCTACGAGCAGTACTTC
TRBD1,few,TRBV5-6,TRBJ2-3,CASSLDRTGGTDTQYF,TGTGCCAGCAGCTTGGATCGGACAGGGGGCACAGATACGCAGTATTTT
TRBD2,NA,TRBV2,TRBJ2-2,CASSPLGGRYTGELFF,TGTGCCAGCAGTCCCCTCGGCGGGAGGTACACCGGGGAGCTGTTTTTT
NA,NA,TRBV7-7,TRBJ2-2,CASSSTTTGELFF,TGTGCCAGCAGCTCTACCACCACCGGGGAGCTGTTTTTT
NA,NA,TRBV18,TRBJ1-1,CASSTQGVLEAFF,TGTGCCAGCTCCACGCAGGGTGTCCTCGAAGCTTTCTTT
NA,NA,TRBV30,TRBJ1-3,CAWSVGGASGNTIYF,TGTGCCTGGAGTGTAGGAGGGGCCTCTGGAAACACCATATATTTT
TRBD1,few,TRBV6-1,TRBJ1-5,CASSGTGNQPQHF,TGTGCCAGCAGCGGGACAGGAAATCAGCCCCAGCATTTT
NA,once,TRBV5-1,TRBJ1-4,CASSLSADKNEKLFF,TGCGCCAGCAGCTTGAGCGCGGACAAGAATGAAAAACTGTTTTTT
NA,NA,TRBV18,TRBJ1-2,CASSPGPEAGYTF,TGTGCCAGCTCACCAGGCCCGGAGGCCGGCTACACCTTC
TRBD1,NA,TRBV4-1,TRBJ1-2,CASSQTPQDRGATNYGYTF,TGCGCCAGCAGCCAAACCCCGCAAGACAGGGGGGCGACTAACTATGGCTACACCTTC
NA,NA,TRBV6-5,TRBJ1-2,CASSYRANYGYTF,TGTGCCAGCAGTTACAGAGCTAACTATGGCTACACCTTC
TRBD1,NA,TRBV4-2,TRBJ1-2,CASSQPGQGANYGYTF,TGTGCCAGCAGCCAGCCGGGACAGGGAGCTAACTATGGCTACACCTTC
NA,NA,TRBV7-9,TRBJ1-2,CASSYGRPAPYGYTF,TGTGCCAGCAGCTACGGGAGACCAGCGCCCTATGGCTACACCTTC
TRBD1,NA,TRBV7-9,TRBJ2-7,CASSTLGTGNYEQYF,TGTGCCAGCAGCACCCTCGGGACAGGAAATTACGAGCAGTACTTC
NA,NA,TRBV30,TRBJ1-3,CAWSVLSSGNTIYF,TGTGCCTGGAGTGTATTGAGCTCTGGAAACACCATATATTTT
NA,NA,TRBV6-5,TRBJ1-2,CASSFGQGANTF,NA